This T cell receptor (beta chain) was sequenced in a study of blood T cell repertoires in COVID-19. Whole-study context: Spain, Italy and the United States supplied samples that represented acute and convalescent COVID-19.

Losses at the gene ends were 1 base for V and 6 bases for J; bases not matched to a gene: 7. The CDR3 runs 16 residues. The germline gives CDR1 SGHDN, CDR2 FVKESK. Produced via immunoSEQ multiplex PCR; TCRdb's table is partial and in-frame only. In the table there are 300,000 to 450,000 clones, more than 75% of which are singletons. This clone has only one observation. The J gene is TRBJ2-3, the V gene TRBV14, with TRBD2 matching over 10 bases. This clonotype was sampled from a human donor in a cohort sampled during active COVID-19. The specimen was peripheral blood. The CDR3 spells CASSQVGSGRFDTQYF. CDR3 coding DNA: TGTGCCAGCAGCCAAGTTGGTAGCGGGAGGTTTGATACGCAGTATTTT. The full variable domain, its missing parts supplied by reference TRBV14 and TRBJ2-3, is EAGVTQFPSHSVIEKGQTVTLRCDPISGHDNLYWYRRVMGKEIKFLLHFVKESKQDESGMPNNRFLAERTGGTYSTLKVQPAELEDSGVYFCASSQVGSGRFDTQYFGPGTRLTVL.